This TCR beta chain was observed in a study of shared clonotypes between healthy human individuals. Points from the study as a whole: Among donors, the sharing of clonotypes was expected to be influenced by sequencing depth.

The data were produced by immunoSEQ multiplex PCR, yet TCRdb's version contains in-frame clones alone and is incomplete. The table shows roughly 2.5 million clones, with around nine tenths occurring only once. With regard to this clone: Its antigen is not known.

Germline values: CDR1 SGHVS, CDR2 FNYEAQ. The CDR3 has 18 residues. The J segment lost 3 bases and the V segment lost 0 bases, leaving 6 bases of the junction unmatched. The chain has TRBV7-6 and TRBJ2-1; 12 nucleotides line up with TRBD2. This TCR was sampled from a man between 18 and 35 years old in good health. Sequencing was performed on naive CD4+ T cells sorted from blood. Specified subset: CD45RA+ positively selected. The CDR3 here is CASSLARLAGGSYNEQFF. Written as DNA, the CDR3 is TGTGCCAGCAGCTTAGCGAGGCTAGCGGGGGGGAGCTACAATGAGCAGTTCTTC.